These 11 T cell receptor beta chains were all obtained from the same sample, sequenced in a study of blood T cell repertoires in COVID-19 (dated by TCRdb to 2020 to 2021). Receptors were amplified or captured by the immunoSEQ multiplex PCR assay. TCRdb provides this immuneACCESS table in a form limited to in-frame rearrangements. Some clones are lacking; in checked studies, under half of them reflect an unresolved V gene, and why the rest are absent is not known. This sample lists more than 90,000 clones; 80% to 90% were detected once. Jointly, the top ten make up approximately 10% of the sample. The sequenced sample consisted of peripheral blood. Receptor source: a woman in her twenties or thirties with acute or convalescent COVID-19.

J is TRBJ1-6 and V is TRBV5-1; TRBD1 might be the D (5 bases). The CDR3 loop spans 14 amino acids. V was shortened by 4 bases and J by 6 bases, with 11 bases between the two germline ends. The germline CDR1 and CDR2 sequences are SGHRS and YFSETQ. The chain's CDR3 is CASSRTLINSPLHF. The CDR3 bases are TGCGCCAGCAGCCGGACACTAATTAATTCACCCCTCCACTTT.

This clone was detected a few times. This chain connects TRBV24-1 to TRBJ1-1; 7 nucleotides match TRBD1. CDR1 KGHDR and CDR2 SFDVKD come from the germline V gene. This CDR3 has 15 residues. Trimming cost V 9 bases and J 3 bases; bases outside gene matches: 12. This chain's CDR3 is CATLPLQGRHTEAFF. CDR3 DNA: TGTGCCACCCTCCCCTTACAGGGGCGTCACACTGAAGCTTTCTTT.

The chain joins TRBV6-5 to TRBJ1-6; D perhaps matches TRBD1 (5 bases). V shed 2 bases and J shed 8 bases, with 13 bases lying between them. The CDR3 runs to 15 residues. In germline, CDR1 is MNHEY, CDR2 SVGAGI. The CDR3 coding sequence is TGTGCCAGCAGTTACAGGGGCGTCGTGGATTCACCCCTCCACTTT. This sequence encodes CASSYRGVVDSPLHF.

The chain combines TRBV2 with TRBJ2-5, with TRBD1 matching 10 bases. V was clipped by 1 base and J by 3 bases; unmatched bases: 5. The CDR3 contains 16 residues. The V gene's germline CDR1 is SNHLY and CDR2 FYNNEI. The CDR3 sequence is CASSEEGQGFEETQYF. CDR3 coding DNA: TGTGCCAGCAGTGAAGAGGGACAGGGGTTCGAAGAGACCCAGTACTTC.

J is TRBJ1-1 and V is TRBV12-5, with D uncertain. Germline assignment: CDR1 LGHNT and CDR2 FRNRAP. This CDR3 is built from 13 residues. The V and J ends lost 5 bases and 4 bases respectively, with 11 bases between them. The CDR3 protein is CASGATGGTEAFF. The CDR3 coding sequence is TGTGCTAGTGGTGCGACGGGAGGCACTGAAGCTTTCTTT.

The J gene is TRBJ1-1, the V gene TRBV5-5, with D uncertain. V was cut by 2 bases and J by 1 base, with 12 bases left in between. From germline, CDR1 is SGHKS and CDR2 YYEKEE (reference sequence). CDR3 length equals 15 residues. CDR3 in amino acids: CASSLTRAGNTEAFF. Written as DNA, the CDR3 is TGTGCCAGCAGCTTAACTAGGGCGGGGAACACTGAAGCTTTCTTT.

The V call is TRBV4-2, the J call TRBJ2-1; D is ambiguous. Trimming removed 0 bases at V and 4 bases at J, with 7 bases between. Germline-derived CDR1 and CDR2 are LGHNA and YNFKEQ. The CDR3 is 14 amino acids. CDR3 coding DNA: TGTGCCAGCAGCCAAGAGGCCCGTTACAATGAGCAGTTCTTC. This gives the protein CASSQEARYNEQFF.

The CDR3 DNA sequence: TGTGCCAGCAGCCCGACCGGGACAGGGATCGAAACTCGAAACACCATATATTTT. Amino acid sequence: CASSPTGTGIETRNTIYF. The V call is TRBV7-9, the J call TRBJ1-3; 9 bases match TRBD1. The CDR3 totals 18 residues. V lost 5 bases and J lost 5; bases outside the gene matches: 16. CDR1 is SEHNR, CDR2 FQNEAQ, per germline (reference sequence).

The J gene is TRBJ1-5, the V gene TRBV6-5; no clear D gene. Germline V gene sequence: CDR1 MNHEY, CDR2 SVGAGI. CDR3 length equals 15 residues. Trimming removed 6 bases at V and 0 bases at J, with 12 bases between. The DNA of the CDR3 is TGTGCCAGCAGCCTCTTCAGCGGTAGCAATCAGCCCCAGCATTTT. Translating it yields CASSLFSGSNQPQHF.

This chain links TRBV9 with TRBJ2-7; tentative D call: TRBD1 (5 bases). Trimming removed 0 bases at V and 4 bases at J, with 11 bases between. This CDR3 is 14 amino acids long. Germline lookup yields CDR1 SGDLS and CDR2 YYNGEE. The CDR3 region has the DNA TGTGCCAGCAGCGTAGGCTGGGGCGAGTACGAGCAGTACTTC. Its protein product is CASSVGWGEYEQYF.

The chain employs TRBV7-6 and TRBJ1-6; the D is unclear. The CDR3 covers 15 residues. Germline CDR1 SGHVS, CDR2 FNYEAQ. The V gene lost 1 base and the J gene lost 10 bases, with 14 bases spanning the gap. The CDR3 is CASSLESGSGSPLHF. In nucleotides, the CDR3 is TGTGCCAGCAGCTTAGAGAGTGGGTCGGGATCACCCCTCCACTTT.